These 20 T cell receptor beta chains share one sample of origin, sequenced in a study of cytomegalovirus exposure and HLA in healthy donors. The PCR made use of 60 Vbeta and 13 Jbeta primers. Using immunoSEQ multiplex PCR, the repertoire was profiled, and TCRdb retains in-frame clones only, with some absent. This sample has some 130,000 clones, with around 70% found just once. What was sequenced was PBMCs. The receptors shown here come from a woman aged 55-69 years in good health and CMV-seropositive.

Only one count was recorded for this clone. The rearrangement uses TRBV18 and TRBJ2-7; 7 bases fit TRBD2. The CDR3 runs 15 residues. With V trimmed by 3 bases and J by 0 bases, 5 bases remained unmatched. CDR1 and CDR2 (germline): KGHSH, LQKENI. This CDR3 is CASSPGGTYSYEQYF. In DNA form, the CDR3 reads TGTGCCAGCTCACCGGGGGGGACGTACTCCTACGAGCAGTACTTC.

The chain has TRBV13 and TRBJ2-5; 7 bases are shared with TRBD2. The germline V gene has CDR1 PRHDT and CDR2 FYEKMQ (reference sequence). The CDR3 is 12 amino acids. V lost 5 bases, J lost 7 bases, and 4 bases stayed unmatched. The CDR3 sequence: CASSISSGTQYF. DNA for the CDR3: TGTGCCAGCAGCATCTCTAGCGGGACCCAGTACTTC.

The V call is TRBV10-3, the J call TRBJ1-5; a weak D match, TRBD1 (5 bases). In germline, CDR1 is ENHRY, CDR2 SYGVKD. The CDR3 is made up of 14 amino acids. Trimming took 6 bases from V and 6 from J, leaving 15 bases between them. CDR3 in amino acids: CAIRAGGTRQPQHF. For the CDR3, the DNA is TGTGCCATCAGGGCCGGGGGGACGCGTCAGCCCCAGCATTTT.

This clone was detected only a few times. The sample carries other DNA sequences with the same CDR3. This chain connects TRBV5-1 to TRBJ1-1; 8 bases fit TRBD1. The CDR3 covers 14 residues. Looked up from germline, CDR1 is SGHRS and CDR2 is YFSETQ. After removal of 4 bases from V and 5 bases from J, the junction contained 7 bases not matched to a gene. The CDR3 sequence: CASSLTGVRTEAFF. The CDR3 DNA reads TGCGCCAGCAGCCTGACAGGGGTGAGGACTGAAGCTTTCTTT.

The rearrangement joins TRBV9 to TRBJ2-3; 10 nucleotides match TRBD2. V lost 3 bases to trimming and J lost 6 bases; unmatched junction nucleotides: 7. CDR3 length: 15 residues. Germline V CDR1 and CDR2: SGDLS, YYNGEE. CDR3 nucleotide sequence: TGTGCCAGCAGCGGTAGCGGGGGGCCGGGGGATACGCAGTATTTT. Its translation is CASSGSGGPGDTQYF.

V is TRBV7-3 and J is TRBJ2-3; D gene unclear. The CDR3 spans 13 residues. Trimming removed 3 bases from V and 2 bases from J, with 6 bases in between. Germline assignment: CDR1 SGHTA and CDR2 FQGTGA. In nucleotides, the CDR3 is TGTGCCAGCAGCTTTACTCACACAGATACGCAGTATTTT. Translation: CASSFTHTDTQYF. The full variable domain, its missing parts supplied by reference TRBV7-3 and TRBJ2-3, is GAGVSQTPSNKVTEKGKYVELRCDPISGHTALYWYRQSLGQGPEFLIYFQGTGAADDSGLPNDRFFAVRPEGSVSTLKIQRTERGDSAVYLCASSFTHTDTQYFGPGTRLTVL.

In this sample, this clone turned up a few times. V gene TRBV7-9 combines with J gene TRBJ2-7; D not resolved. Germline CDR1 is SEHNR and CDR2 is FQNEAQ (reference sequence). The ends were cut back, 5 bases at V and 4 bases at J, with 6 bases in the middle. The CDR3 totals 11 residues. The CDR3 region has the DNA TGTGCCAGCAGCGTGAGTTACGAGCAGTACTTC. As protein: CASSVSYEQYF.

The chain recombines TRBV2 with TRBJ2-7; D call uncertain. Per germline, CDR1 SNHLY and CDR2 FYNNEI. Trimming removed 3 bases from V and 1 base from J, with 10 bases in between. The CDR3 consists of 14 residues. The DNA for the CDR3 is TGTGCCAGCAGTGACAGGCAGGATTCCTACGAGCAGTACTTC. Amino acid sequence: CASSDRQDSYEQYF.

This rearrangement joins TRBV25-1 to TRBJ2-7; weak D call: TRBD1 (5 bases). The V end lost 7 bases, the J end lost 9 bases, and 13 bases lay between the germline ends. The V gene's germline CDR1 is MGHDK and CDR2 SYGVNS. CDR3 length: 11 amino acids. In DNA, the CDR3 is TGTGCCAGCATAGCAGGGAAAGGGCAGTACTTC. This codes for CASIAGKGQYF.

This clone was seen more than once but under ten times. The chain employs TRBV6-5 and TRBJ2-5; D may be TRBD1 (6 bases). CDR1 MNHEY and CDR2 SVGAGI come from the germline V gene. The CDR3 extends over 16 amino acids. Trimming shortened V by 0 bases and J by 1 base, and 12 bases separated the two germline ends. Written as DNA, the CDR3 is TGTGCCAGCAGTTACTCGAGTCGGACAGCCCAAGAGACCCAGTACTTC. It specifies CASSYSSRTAQETQYF.

The V and J genes are TRBV5-1 and TRBJ2-2, with a possible D match to TRBD2 (6 bases). The CDR3 runs 16 residues. CDR1 is SGHRS and CDR2 is YFSETQ in the germline V gene. V was shortened by 1 base and J by 6 bases, with 16 bases between the two germline ends. CDR3 residues: CASSLRGGGQAGELFF. CDR3 nucleotides: TGCGCCAGCAGCTTGAGGGGAGGAGGTCAGGCCGGGGAGCTGTTTTTT.

This clone appeared a single time. V gene TRBV7-8 combines with J gene TRBJ1-6; 7 positions match TRBD1. The CDR3 is 17 amino acids. V lost 4 bases, J lost 10 bases, and 16 bases stayed unmatched. Germline loops: CDR1 SGHVS, CDR2 FQNEAQ. CDR3 nucleotide sequence: TGTGCCAGCAGCTCCTCGCCAGCGACAGGGTATAGGTCACCCCTCCACTTT. Amino acids: CASSSSPATGYRSPLHF.

This chain connects TRBV2 to TRBJ2-5; 8 nucleotides line up with TRBD2. This CDR3 contains 13 residues. Germline V lookup: CDR1 SNHLY, CDR2 FYNNEI. After removal of 6 bases from V and 5 bases from J, the junction contained 5 bases not matched to a gene. CDR3 in DNA: TGTGCCAGCAGCCAGGGACTAGTGGAGACCCAGTACTTC. This sequence encodes CASSQGLVETQYF.

This chain uses TRBV14 with TRBJ1-6, with unresolved D. Between the trimmed V and J ends, which lost 1 base and 9 bases, there was a span of 7 bases. Germline CDR1 is SGHDN and CDR2 is FVKESK. There are 13 residues in the CDR3. The DNA of the CDR3 is TGTGCCAGCAGCCAAGTTTGGCTTTCACCCCTCCACTTT. The encoded protein is CASSQVWLSPLHF.

This chain uses TRBV5-6 with TRBJ2-1; 9 positions match TRBD1. This CDR3 spans 17 amino acids. CDR1 is SGHDT and CDR2 is YYEEEE in the germline V gene. V lost 1 base, J lost 8 bases, and 13 bases stayed unmatched. The CDR3 loop is CASSLTGGGNYTYEQFF. In nucleotides, the CDR3 is TGTGCCAGCAGCTTGACAGGGGGCGGGAACTACACCTATGAGCAGTTCTTC.

This clone was counted a single time. The chain employs TRBV5-4 and TRBJ2-5; TRBD1 matches 10 bases. The V and J ends lost 3 bases and 10 bases, in that order; junction bases with no gene match: 6. The length of the CDR3 is 13 residues. The germline CDR1 and CDR2 sequences are SGHNT and YYREEE (reference sequence). The CDR3 here is CASSSRDRGLQYF. CDR3 DNA sequence: TGTGCCAGCAGCTCCCGGGACAGGGGTCTCCAGTACTTC. The variable domain in full, completed from reference TRBV5-4 and TRBJ2-5, reads ETGVTQSPTHLIKTRGQQVTLRCSSQSGHNTVSWYQQALGQGPQFIFQYYREEENGRGNFPPRFSGLQFPNYSSELNVNALELDDSALYLCASSSRDRGLQYFGPGTRLLVL.

The chain uses TRBV9 and TRBJ2-3; 7 bases match TRBD2. After removal of 2 bases from V and 5 bases from J, the junction contained 11 bases not matched to a gene. The CDR3 covers 16 residues. Germline CDR1 and CDR2: SGDLS and YYNGEE. CDR3 nucleotide sequence: TGTGCCAGCAGCGTGGTAGCGGGCCACCAGGGAGATACGCAGTATTTT. Encoded protein: CASSVVAGHQGDTQYF. The full variable domain, completed using reference TRBV9 and TRBJ2-3, is DSGVTQTPKHLITATGQRVTLRCSPRSGDLSVYWYQQSLDQGLQFLIQYYNGEERAKGNILERFSAQQFPDLHSELNLSSLELGDSALYFCASSVVAGHQGDTQYFGPGTRLTVL.

V gene TRBV15 combines with J gene TRBJ2-7; 7 bases match TRBD2. The CDR3 length is 12 residues. Germline assignment: CDR1 LNHNV and CDR2 YYDKDF (reference sequence). V shed 7 bases, J shed 3 bases, and the junction held 3 bases outside the gene matches. CDR3 sequence: CATTPGGYEQYF. The CDR3 nucleotides read TGTGCCACCACGCCGGGAGGCTACGAGCAGTACTTC.

The chain combines TRBV7-9 with TRBJ2-5; 9 bases are shared with TRBD1. Matching the DNA end better, TRBJ2-7 makes the J call doubtful. There are 13 residues in the CDR3. Germline CDR1 SEHNR, CDR2 FQNEAQ (reference sequence). As DNA, the CDR3 is TGTGCCAGCAACGACGGACAGGGGAACGAGCAGTACTTC. This codes for CASNDGQGNEQYF.

This clone was counted a few times. CDR3 sequence: CASSSANTPNYGYTF. The CDR3 DNA reads TGTGCCAGCAGCTCCGCCAACACCCCTAACTATGGCTACACCTTC. The rearrangement joins TRBV7-8 to TRBJ1-2; D gene uncertain. V dropped 4 bases and J dropped 0 bases, with 12 bases sitting between them. Germline values: CDR1 SGHVS, CDR2 FQNEAQ. The CDR3 length is 15 residues.